This TCR beta chain was observed in a study of blood T cell repertoires in COVID-19. As for the study in general: Italy, Spain and the United States were the sources of the convalescent and acute COVID-19 samples.

Clones were read by immunoSEQ multiplex PCR, and TCRdb kept only the in-frame ones, dropping some. This table holds a few hundred thousand clones, more than 85% found once. Cohort placement rested on clinical history that participants reported themselves. Symptom resolution, clearance, or two negative PCRs marked donors in Cohort 3 as recovered. CDR1 is SEHNR and CDR2 is FQNEAQ in the germline V gene (reference sequence). The V gene lost 2 bases and the J gene lost 4 bases, with 5 bases spanning the gap. The CDR3 covers 13 residues. The chain couples TRBV7-9 to TRBJ2-2; D gene uncertain. Source material: PBMCs or T cells enriched from blood (not recorded which). This TCR came from a woman aged 25 to 45 who had recovered from COVID-19. CDR3: CASSLLSTGELFF. The CDR3 DNA reads as TGTGCCAGCAGCTTACTAAGCACCGGGGAGCTGTTTTTT.